These T cell receptor beta chains were read from a single sample in a study of blood T cell repertoires in COVID-19. Assay used: immunoSEQ multiplex PCR; TCRdb lists only in-frame clones, some missing. The table includes under 200,000 clones, roughly 82% detected once. Sequencing used PBMCs or T cells enriched from blood (not recorded which). These TCRs come from a woman aged 55-70 years with acute COVID-19. CDR3s include the opening cysteine and the closing phenylalanine or tryptophan. A D gene is named only where the DNA matches it firmly. The size field is filled for only some rows; it gives once, few, many or a size class.

cdr3_nt cdr3_aa j_call v_call clone_size d_call
TGCGCCAGCAGCATCCTAGGACAGGCCGAGGAGCAGTACTTC CASSILGQAEEQYF TRBJ2-7 TRBV5-1 - TRBD1
TGTGCCAGCAAAAGGGGGGACAGCCTGAACACTGAAGCTTTCTTT CASKRGDSLNTEAFF TRBJ1-1 TRBV9 - TRBD1
TGTGCCAGCAGCCCCGACAGGCAACGTGGCTACACCTTC CASSPDRQRGYTF TRBJ1-2 TRBV11-2 - -
TGTGCCAGCAGTTTGCGAGTTGGAGATGGCTACACCTTC CASSLRVGDGYTF TRBJ1-2 TRBV12-3/TRBV12-4 - -
TGTGCCAGCAGCCCCTTGAACAGCGGGGGAACCAATGAGCAGTTCTTC CASSPLNSGGTNEQFF TRBJ2-1 TRBV21-1 - -
TGTGCCAGCAGTGAAACAGGGGGCTATGGCTACACCTTC CASSETGGYGYTF TRBJ1-2 TRBV6-1 - TRBD1
TGTGCCAGCAGCCAACAGGGTTCACGCACAGATACGCAGTATTTT CASSQQGSRTDTQYF TRBJ2-3 TRBV3-1/TRBV3-2 - -
TGTGCCACCGCGGAGGCCTACTATGGCTACACCTTC CATAEAYYGYTF TRBJ1-2 TRBV6-5 - -
TGTGCCAGCAGTTACGGGCTAGCGGGTGCACAGGGGGAGCAGTTCTTC CASSYGLAGAQGEQFF TRBJ2-1 TRBV6-2/TRBV6-3 - -
TGCGCCAGCAGTTTACTCGGAAACACCATATATTTT CASSLLGNTIYF TRBJ1-3 TRBV4-1 - -
TGTGCCAGCAGCCAAGATGAATTAGCGGGAGGACAGTACAATGAGCAGTTCTTC CASSQDELAGGQYNEQFF TRBJ2-1 TRBV4-2 few TRBD2
TGTGCCACCAGTGATTTTAGCTCTGGGGCCAACGTCCTGACTTTC CATSDFSSGANVLTF TRBJ2-6 TRBV24-1 - -
TGTGCCATCAGTGGGGGGGATAGCTCCTACAATGAGCAGTTCTTC CAISGGDSSYNEQFF TRBJ2-1 TRBV10-3 - -
TGTGCCAGCAGCCGGGACAGAGATCAGCCCCAGCATTTT CASSRDRDQPQHF TRBJ1-5 TRBV3-1/TRBV3-2 - TRBD1
TGTGCCAGCTCCCTAGAGATCTCTGGAAACACCATATATTTT CASSLEISGNTIYF TRBJ1-3 TRBV18 - -
TGTGCCAGCACGGAATATCCCTGGGGAGCTAACTATGGCTACACCTTC CASTEYPWGANYGYTF TRBJ1-2 TRBV9 - -
TGTGCCAGCAGCCCTACGGGGGGGCCGGTCCGGGAGCTGTTTTTT CASSPTGGPVRELFF TRBJ2-2 TRBV11-3 - TRBD2
TGTGCCAGCAGCCCAATAGCCGGGACTATCAATGAGCAGTTCTTC CASSPIAGTINEQFF TRBJ2-1 TRBV13 - TRBD2
TGTGCCAGCAGTTTATCCACGGAGAATGAGCAGTTCTTC CASSLSTENEQFF TRBJ2-1 TRBV28 - -
TGTGCCAGTAGTCTCGGGACAGGTTCGAACACCGGGGAGCTGTTTTTT CASSLGTGSNTGELFF TRBJ2-2 TRBV19 - TRBD1
TGTGCCAGCAGCTTAGGATGGGGCGCGAGCGGAAACACCATATATTTT CASSLGWGASGNTIYF TRBJ1-3 TRBV7-6 - -
TGCAGCTTACTAGCGGGGGACGAAAGTTCTACAGATACGCAGTATTTT CSLLAGDESSTDTQYF TRBJ2-3 TRBV29-1 - TRBD2
TGTGCCAGCAGCTTCACTAGGACAGTGAGAGAAAACATTCAGTACTTC CASSFTRTVRENIQYF TRBJ2-4 TRBV7-2 - -
TGTGCCAGCAGTTACTATGGTTCTTGGGCTATCACTGAAGCTTTCTTT CASSYYGSWAITEAFF TRBJ1-1 TRBV6-5 few -
TGTGCCAGCAGCGCGGGCCCGGGGAACACTGAAGCTTTCTTT CASSAGPGNTEAFF TRBJ1-1 TRBV7-8 - -